This T cell receptor (beta chain) was captured in a study of tumor-infiltrating lymphocytes in localized non-small cell lung cancer. There are 15 residues in the CDR3. CDR1 and CDR2 from the germline V gene are SGHRS and YFSETQ. Between the trimmed V and J ends, which lost 0 bases and 7 bases, there was a span of 16 bases. This clone was found once. This table comes from immunoSEQ multiplex PCR, and its TCRdb copy is limited to in-frame clones, with some not included. The data show some 9,000 clones, with 60% to 80% seen just once and 9.4% held by the top ten. The receptor was derived from a human donor with non-small cell lung cancer. The sequenced sample consisted of uninvolved lung tissue not adjacent to the tumor. The rearrangement links TRBV5-1 to TRBJ1-2; D is possibly TRBD1 (5 bases). CDR3 nucleotides: TGCGCCAGCAGCTTGGGGCGGCAGGGCGTCAGTGGCTACACCTTC. Translating it yields CASSLGRQGVSGYTF.